The entry below describes one T cell receptor (beta chain). Donors each provided roughly 9.6 milliliters of peripheral blood. A minimum of 6 million PBMCs was isolated per sample. The total RNA that was extracted per sample amounted to at least 5 micrograms. This entry is derived from a study of blood T cells in healthy people across ages. The second PCR ran about 6 to 12 cycles with a sample-barcoded 5' primer and J-beta primers. TCRdb fed the 5' RACE reads into MiXCR, producing one record per CDR3 protein. The sample carries more than 800,000 distinct CDR3 sequences, 29% recorded once. The V and J ends lost 11 bases and 2 bases respectively, with 13 bases between them. There are 12 residues in the CDR3. CDR1 is SEHNR, CDR2 FQNEAQ, per germline (reference sequence).

Sequencing was performed on blood. The chain is built from TRBV7-9 and TRBJ2-7, with D perhaps matching TRBD2 (6 bases). The TCR originated in a woman at least 80 years old in good health. For the CDR3, the DNA is TGTGCCGGAGGGACGTCCCCCTACGAGCAGTACTTC. Its protein product is CAGGTSPYEQYF.